This T cell receptor beta chain was recorded in a study of CD8 T cells in Susac syndrome. With random hexamers, 0.5 to 1 ug RNA was reverse transcribed. TCRdb used MiXCR to reprocess the immunoSEQ multiplex PCR reads, holding one entry per CDR3 protein. The sample records hundreds of thousands of distinct CDR3 sequences, about 95% being singletons. Germline V CDR1 and CDR2: MDHEN, SYDVKM. This CDR3 comprises 13 residues. V was shortened by 6 bases and J by 7 bases, with 13 bases between the two germline ends. Blood CD8+ and CD4+ T cells underwent high-throughput TCR beta sequencing. The sequencing input was CD4+ T cells from PBMCs. This TCR was recovered from a human donor with Susac syndrome. The V and J genes are TRBV28 and TRBJ1-5; tentatively, D is TRBD1 (6 bases). CDR3 DNA: TGTGCCAGCAGCATTCAGGGGAAACAGCCCCAGCATTTT. Its protein is CASSIQGKQPQHF.